This TCR beta chain was documented in a study of metastatic and nonmetastatic thyroid tumors. Study at large: From malignant and benign thyroid patients, repertoires in blood and in tumor or nodule tissue were compared.

Germline V gives CDR1 DFQATT, CDR2 SNEGSKA (reference sequence). After removal of 1 base from V and 3 bases from J, the junction contained 4 bases not matched to a gene. The CDR3 is made up of 15 amino acids. Per the original methods: Researchers built a distant-metastasis classifier for papillary thyroid cancer that drew on CDR3 differences across clinicopathological groups. TCRdb re-called clones via MiXCR from the PCR reads. The authors' filters were not applied to this entry. The data show 35,000 to 40,000 clones, with less than 30% seen just once and around 9.9% held by the top ten. No treatment of any kind had been given to any patient before thyroid surgery.

The receptor comes from a male donor with papillary thyroid cancer or a benign thyroid nodule (not recorded which). Some clones in this sample may be carry-over from other donors' samples. The chain uses TRBV20-1 and TRBJ2-5; 11 bases agree with TRBD2. Sequenced input: blood. In DNA form, the CDR3 reads TGCAGTGCTAGAGTCCTACTAGCGGGAGAAGAGACCCAGTACTTC. This encodes CSARVLLAGEETQYF.